The 23 T cell receptor beta chains in this list originate from one sample, sequenced in a study of blood T cell repertoires in COVID-19. The data were produced by immunoSEQ multiplex PCR, yet TCRdb's version contains in-frame clones alone and is incomplete. This table has approximately 230,000 clones, approximately 83% appearing once. The specimen sequenced was peripheral blood. These receptors were obtained from an elderly man with acute or convalescent COVID-19.

This clone appeared a single time. The CDR3 loop is CASSQTGTGVRQYF. For the CDR3, the DNA is TGTGCCAGTAGCCAAACCGGGACAGGGGTGCGGCAGTACTTC. This sequence joins TRBV19 and TRBJ2-7; TRBD1 matches at 10 bases. CDR1 LNHDA and CDR2 SQIVND come from the germline V gene (reference sequence). The CDR3 spans 14 residues. V was pared by 6 bases and J by 9 bases, with 11 bases of the junction left unmatched.

This clone appeared a few times. V gene TRBV3-1 (or the pseudogene TRBV3-2) combines with J gene TRBJ1-2; 8 bases are shared with TRBD1. V was pared by 4 bases and J by 7 bases, with 5 bases of the junction left unmatched. CDR3 length: 13 amino acids. The germline V gene has CDR1 LGHDT and CDR2 YNNKEL (reference sequence). The CDR3 DNA reads as TGTGCCAGCAGCCCCCGACAGGGGTTTGGCTACACCTTC. It is translated as CASSPRQGFGYTF.

The CDR3 DNA follows: TGCAGTGCTGACTGGTATGAAAAACTGTTTTTT. Its translation is CSADWYEKLFF. The V call is TRBV20-1, the J call TRBJ1-4; D gene unclear. Deletions cut 5 bases from V and 6 bases from J, with 7 bases between. From germline, CDR1 is DFQATT and CDR2 SNEGSKA (reference sequence). The CDR3 has 11 residues.

The chain recombines TRBV6-6 with TRBJ1-3; no clear D. This CDR3 is 16 amino acids long. Germline V lookup: CDR1 MNHNY, CDR2 SVGAGI (reference sequence). Deletions cut 2 bases from V and 3 bases from J, with 14 bases between. Here the CDR3 DNA reads TGTGCCAGCAGTTACGTCCCAGGAGCGGTTGGAAACACCATATATTTT. This encodes CASSYVPGAVGNTIYF.

This clone was seen only a few times. V usage is TRBV19 and J usage is TRBJ1-5; D gene ambiguous. Trimming removed 5 bases at V and 6 bases at J, with 14 bases between. The CDR3 is 14 residues long. Germline V CDR1 and CDR2: LNHDA, SQIVND (reference sequence). This chain's CDR3 is CASSEASRSQPQHF. DNA of the CDR3: TGTGCCAGTAGTGAGGCGTCCCGGTCTCAGCCCCAGCATTTT.

Here the CDR3 reads CASSDRYNEQFF. The CDR3 bases are TGTGCCAGCTCGGACAGATACAATGAGCAGTTCTTC. V usage is TRBV18 and J usage is TRBJ2-1; D may be TRBD1 (6 bases). The V and J ends lost 6 bases and 4 bases respectively, with 7 bases between them. The CDR3 runs to 12 residues. Germline CDR1 is KGHSH and CDR2 is LQKENI.

This clone was recorded only once. The rearrangement joins TRBV10-3 to TRBJ2-7, with D perhaps TRBD1 (6 bases). V lost 3 bases, J lost 1 base, and 13 bases lay in between. This CDR3 has 15 residues. Germline CDR1 ENHRY, CDR2 SYGVKD. The CDR3 reads CAISERGTLSYEQYF. CDR3 DNA sequence: TGTGCCATCAGTGAAAGGGGGACCCTTTCCTACGAGCAGTACTTC.

This sequence joins TRBV9 and TRBJ2-1; 7 nucleotides agree with TRBD1. The V segment lost 2 bases and the J segment 0 bases; nucleotides outside the gene matches: 8. Looked up from germline, CDR1 is SGDLS and CDR2 is YYNGEE. This CDR3 comprises 17 residues. CDR3 DNA: TGTGCCAGCAGCGTGGCTGGACAGGCCCACTCCTACAATGAGCAGTTCTTC. Its protein product is CASSVAGQAHSYNEQFF.

This chain joins TRBV27 and TRBJ1-1; 9 positions match TRBD1. J was trimmed by 11 bases and V by 4 bases; bases with no gene match: 11. Germline loops: CDR1 MNHEY, CDR2 SMNVEV (reference sequence). This CDR3 is 14 amino acids long. CDR3 nucleotide sequence: TGTGCCAGCAGTTCCGTACAGGGGGCGTTGAGTGCTTTCTTT. It codes for CASSSVQGALSAFF.

The chain has TRBV28 and TRBJ1-5; D perhaps matches TRBD1 (5 bases). The CDR3 runs to 15 residues. Deletions cut 6 bases from V and 4 bases from J, with 16 bases between. Germline values: CDR1 MDHEN, CDR2 SYDVKM. The CDR3 region is CASSPPRGVNQPQHF. CDR3 in DNA: TGTGCCAGCAGCCCTCCCCGGGGGGTTAATCAGCCCCAGCATTTT.

This clone was recorded a few times. The chain uses TRBV6-2 or TRBV6-3 and TRBJ2-5; TRBD2 aligns across 10 bases. Germline V CDR1 and CDR2: MNHEY, SVGEGT. This CDR3 spans 17 amino acids. V lost 2 bases to trimming and J lost 5 bases; unmatched junction nucleotides: 11. The CDR3, as DNA: TGTGCCAGCAGTTACCTCGCTAGCGGGAGATATAGGGAGACCCAGTACTTC. As protein: CASSYLASGRYRETQYF.

This clone came up a few times. The J gene is TRBJ1-2, the V gene TRBV5-4; TRBD1 aligns across 7 bases. V shed 4 bases, J shed 5 bases, and the junction held 5 bases outside the gene matches. The CDR3 has 13 amino acids. Germline CDR1 reads SGHNT; CDR2 reads YYREEE (reference sequence). CDR3 DNA: TGTGCCAGCAGCGTTCCAGGGGGGTATGGCTACACCTTC. Residues: CASSVPGGYGYTF.

On this clone: This sample includes further DNA sequences coding for the same CDR3. The chain recombines TRBV27 with TRBJ1-5, with 7 bases that match TRBD1. CDR1 and CDR2 from the germline V gene are MNHEY and SMNVEV (reference sequence). Germline trimming cut 0 bases from V and 4 bases from J; bases unmatched to any gene: 0. The CDR3 spans 14 residues. The DNA for the CDR3 is TGTGCCAGCAGTTTATCCAGGGGGAATCAGCCCCAGCATTTT. Its protein product is CASSLSRGNQPQHF.

The chain links TRBV5-4 to TRBJ2-1; 7 bases fit TRBD1. V gave up 3 bases and J gave up 4 bases; unmatched junction bases: 7. This CDR3 spans 15 amino acids. The germline V gene encodes CDR1 SGHNT and CDR2 YYREEE (reference sequence). The chain's CDR3 is CASSYDRERYNEQFF. The CDR3 nucleotides are TGTGCCAGCAGCTACGACAGGGAACGTTACAATGAGCAGTTCTTC.

The chain employs TRBV6-4 and TRBJ2-4; D perhaps matches TRBD2 (5 bases). In germline, CDR1 is MRHNA, CDR2 SNTAGT. The V end was cut by 0 bases, the J end by 6 bases, with 15 bases between. The CDR3 contains 16 residues. The CDR3 loop reads CASSDSIRRGPNIQYF. CDR3 bases: TGTGCCAGCAGTGACTCGATTAGGAGAGGGCCAAACATTCAGTACTTC.

This clone was seen a few times. The genes are TRBV6-5 and TRBJ2-7; D is unresolved. V lost 5 bases to trimming and J lost 7 bases, with 18 bases between them. This CDR3 is 14 amino acids long. Per germline, CDR1 MNHEY and CDR2 SVGAGI. The chain's CDR3 is CASSRLGSHGEQYF. The CDR3, as DNA: TGTGCCAGCAGTAGACTTGGGTCCCACGGGGAGCAGTACTTC.

The rearrangement joins TRBV18 to TRBJ1-1, with 8 bases fitting TRBD1. The CDR3 totals 14 residues. Germline CDR1 and CDR2: KGHSH and LQKENI. Trimming at V came to 4 bases and at J to 2 bases, leaving 3 bases not matched to a gene. CDR3 amino acids: CASSRSGGNTEAFF. The CDR3 bases are TGTGCCAGCTCACGGTCAGGGGGCAACACTGAAGCTTTCTTT.

The chain employs TRBV7-2 and TRBJ2-4, with D tentatively TRBD1 (5 bases). The V end lost 5 bases, the J end lost 0 bases, and 14 bases lay between the germline ends. The length of the CDR3 is 16 residues. CDR1 and CDR2 (germline): SGHTA, FQGNSA. In DNA, the CDR3 is TGTGCCAGCAGCCCCCAGGGCGGTATAGCCAAAAACATTCAGTACTTC. Translated: CASSPQGGIAKNIQYF.

The rearrangement joins TRBV10-1 to TRBJ2-1, with 10 bases fitting TRBD1. Looked up from germline, CDR1 is WNHNN and CDR2 is SYGVQD (reference sequence). The ends lost 6 bases at V and 6 bases at J; junction bases unmatched: 8. This CDR3 region has 15 residues. This chain's CDR3 is CASRSGTGEVNEQFF. In DNA, the CDR3 is TGCGCCAGCAGGTCCGGGACAGGGGAGGTCAATGAGCAGTTCTTC.

This CDR3 is CASSPGISDYGYTF. The DNA of the CDR3 is TGTGCCAGCTCACCAGGTATTTCGGACTATGGCTACACCTTC. The chain recombines TRBV18 with TRBJ1-2; D ambiguous. Germline lookup yields CDR1 KGHSH and CDR2 LQKENI. V was shortened by 2 bases and J by 3 bases, with 10 bases between the two germline ends. CDR3 length: 14 amino acids.

The CDR3 sequence: CASSEVAMGLGYEQYF. The CDR3 nucleotides read TGTGCCAGCAGTGAAGTAGCGATGGGTCTGGGCTACGAGCAGTACTTC. The chain uses TRBV6-1 and TRBJ2-7; TRBD2 is a possible D gene (5 bases). Germline-derived CDR1 and CDR2 are MNHNS and SASEGT. Trimming left V 1 base short and J 3 bases short, with 16 bases between. The CDR3 has 16 residues.

This chain links TRBV11-2 with TRBJ2-7; 11 nucleotides agree with TRBD2. With 7 bases clipped from V and 7 bases from J, the junction kept 21 bases outside the gene matches. CDR3 length: 18 residues. In germline, CDR1 is SGHAT, CDR2 FQNNGV. The CDR3 coding sequence is TGTGCCAGCAACAGTAACAGGGTAGCGGGGGGGCCGGTTCATGAGCAGTACTTC. This codes for CASNSNRVAGGPVHEQYF.

The chain uses TRBV6-5 and TRBJ2-5, with 11 bases matching TRBD1. The V segment lost 0 bases and the J segment 5 bases; nucleotides outside the gene matches: 2. This CDR3 is 15 amino acids long. Germline V lookup: CDR1 MNHEY, CDR2 SVGAGI. This chain's CDR3 is CASSYSGTGGETQYF. The CDR3, as DNA: TGTGCCAGCAGTTACTCGGGGACAGGGGGGGAGACCCAGTACTTC.